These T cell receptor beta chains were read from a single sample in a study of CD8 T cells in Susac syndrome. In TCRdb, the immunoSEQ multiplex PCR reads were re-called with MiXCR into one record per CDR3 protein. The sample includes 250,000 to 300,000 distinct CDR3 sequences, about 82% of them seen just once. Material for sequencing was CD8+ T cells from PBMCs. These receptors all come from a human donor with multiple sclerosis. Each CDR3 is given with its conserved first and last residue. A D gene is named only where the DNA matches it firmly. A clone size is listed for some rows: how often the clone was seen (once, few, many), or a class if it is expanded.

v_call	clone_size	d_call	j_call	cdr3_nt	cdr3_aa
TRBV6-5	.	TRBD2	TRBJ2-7	TGTGCCAGCACTCTTTTGGCGGGAGGTCCCTACGAGCAGTACTTC	CASTLLAGGPYEQYF
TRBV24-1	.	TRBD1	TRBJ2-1	TGTGCCACCAGTGCCCACCGGGACAGGGACTACAATGAGCAGTTCTTC	CATSAHRDRDYNEQFF
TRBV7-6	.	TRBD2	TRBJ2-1	TGTGCCAGCAGCCCGTGGACTAGCGGGAGTGATGAGCAGTTCTTC	CASSPWTSGSDEQFF
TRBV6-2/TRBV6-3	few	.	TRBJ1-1	TGTGCCAGCAGTTACGGAGTAAGCACTGAAGCTTTCTTT	CASSYGVSTEAFF
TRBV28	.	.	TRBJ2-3	TGTGCCAGCAGTGGGGGGGCCGGCATTTTTAGCACAGATACGCAGTATTTT	CASSGGAGIFSTDTQYF
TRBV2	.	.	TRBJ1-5	TGTGCCAGCAGTGATTATCCTGCTAGCAATCAGCCCCAGCATTTT	CASSDYPASNQPQHF
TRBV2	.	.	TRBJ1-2	TGTGCCAGCAGCCCCACAGGAACGAACTATGGCTACACCTTC	CASSPTGTNYGYTF
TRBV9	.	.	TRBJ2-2	TGTGCCAGCAGCGGAAGGGCCGTTCCCGAGATGAACACCGGGGAGCTGTTTTTT	CASSGRAVPEMNTGELFF
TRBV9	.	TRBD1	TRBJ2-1	TGTGCCAGCAGCGCTGGACCGGGACAGGGTGGAAATGAGCAGTTCTTC	CASSAGPGQGGNEQFF
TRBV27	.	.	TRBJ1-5	TGTGCCAGCAGTTTCGGGCGTTTGCAGCCCCAGCATTTT	CASSFGRLQPQHF
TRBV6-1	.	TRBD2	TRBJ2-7	TGTGCCAGCAGTGAAGATGTTAGCGGGAGGCTCGCCGGAGTTTGGGAGCAGTACTTC	CASSEDVSGRLAGVWEQYF
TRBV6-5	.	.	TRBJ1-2	TGTGCCAGCAGTTACTCGAACGGTCCCTATGGCTACACCTTC	CASSYSNGPYGYTF